Reported below is one TCR beta chain. Its antigen is unknown. This specimen belongs to a study of stem cell transplantation in POMP-related autoinflammatory disease. Study conclusions and caveats: Fewer unique TRB V-J gene pairings were identified in patients with PRAID.

Trimming removed 0 bases from V and 2 bases from J, with 11 bases in between. This CDR3 comprises 15 residues. Looked up from germline, CDR1 is KGHSH and CDR2 is LQKENI. Here immunoSEQ multiplex PCR was the method, and the copy in TCRdb shows in-frame clones only, minus some. This sample yields several thousand clones, of which under 85% are seen a single time; about 4% belongs to the top ten. Sequencing was done on a sample of a CXCR5-defined cell subset from PBMCs. The TCR comes from a human donor in good health. The chain uses TRBV18 and TRBJ2-7, with a weak D call TRBD1 (6 bases). CDR3 sequence (DNA): TGTGCCAGCTCACCACCAGGGGGTCGAACCTACGAGCAGTACTTC. The encoded protein is CASSPPGGRTYEQYF. Combining the CDR3 with reference TRBV18 and TRBJ2-7 gives the whole variable domain NAGVMQNPRHLVRRRGQEARLRCSPMKGHSHVYWYRQLPEEGLKFMVYLQKENIIDESGMPKERFSAEFPKEGPSILRIQQVVRGDSAAYFCASSPPGGRTYEQYFGPGTRLTVT.